This T cell receptor (beta chain) was profiled in a study of T cell responses to AZD1222 COVID-19 vaccine. Overall study results and limits: Repertoires were sampled only after the peak T cell response.

Generated by immunoSEQ multiplex PCR, the TCRdb table keeps only in-frame clones and is missing some. The data show over 150,000 clones, 85% to 95% seen once. On this clone: Its antigen is unknown.

Germline CDR1 and CDR2: SEHNR and FQNEAQ (reference sequence). Trimming took 3 bases from V and 2 from J, leaving 13 bases between them. The CDR3 spans 15 residues. The TCR was taken from an adult in good health. Sequenced here: peripheral blood, sampled on day 0 of AZD1222 vaccination. The chain combines TRBV7-9 with TRBJ1-2, with D perhaps matching TRBD1 (5 bases). In DNA, the CDR3 is TGTGCCAGCAGCTTTCAGGGCGGGGACAACTATGGCTACACCTTC. It translates to CASSFQGGDNYGYTF.